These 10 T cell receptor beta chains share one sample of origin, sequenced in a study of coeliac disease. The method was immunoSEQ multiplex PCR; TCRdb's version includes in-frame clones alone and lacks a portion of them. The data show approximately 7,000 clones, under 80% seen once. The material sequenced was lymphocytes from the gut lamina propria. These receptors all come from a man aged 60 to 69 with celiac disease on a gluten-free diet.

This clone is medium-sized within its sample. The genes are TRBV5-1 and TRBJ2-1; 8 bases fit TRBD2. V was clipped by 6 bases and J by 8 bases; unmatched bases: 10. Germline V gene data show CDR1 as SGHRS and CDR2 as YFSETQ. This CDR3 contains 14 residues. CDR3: CASTSGGRQDEQFF. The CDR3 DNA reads TGCGCCAGCACCTCGGGGGGGCGTCAAGATGAGCAGTTCTTC. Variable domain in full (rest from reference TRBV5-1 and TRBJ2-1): KAGVTQTPRYLIKTRGQQVTLSCSPISGHRSVSWYQQTPGQGLQFLFEYFSETQRNKGNFPGRFSGRQFSNSRSEMNVSTLELGDSALYLCASTSGGRQDEQFFGPGTRLTVL.

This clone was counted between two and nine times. The CDR3 spells CASSLGGLEYF. In DNA, the CDR3 is TGTGCCAGCAGCTTAGGAGGCCTGGAGTACTTC. This sequence joins TRBV7-8 and TRBJ2-7; D unclear. Trimming left V 1 base short and J 11 bases short, with 9 bases between. CDR3 length equals 11 residues. Germline V gives CDR1 SGHVS, CDR2 FQNEAQ.

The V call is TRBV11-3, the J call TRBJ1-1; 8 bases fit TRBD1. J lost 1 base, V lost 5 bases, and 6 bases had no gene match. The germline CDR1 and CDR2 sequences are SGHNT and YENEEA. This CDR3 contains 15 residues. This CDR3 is CASSPGGTGNTEAFF. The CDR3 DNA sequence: TGTGCCAGCAGCCCTGGAGGGACAGGGAACACTGAAGCTTTCTTT.

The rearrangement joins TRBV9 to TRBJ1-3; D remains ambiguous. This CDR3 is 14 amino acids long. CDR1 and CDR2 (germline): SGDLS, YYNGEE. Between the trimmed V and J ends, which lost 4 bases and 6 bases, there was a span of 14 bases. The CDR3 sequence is CASSPREGSNTIYF. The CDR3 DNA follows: TGTGCCAGCAGCCCCCGGGAGGGCTCAAACACCATATATTTT.

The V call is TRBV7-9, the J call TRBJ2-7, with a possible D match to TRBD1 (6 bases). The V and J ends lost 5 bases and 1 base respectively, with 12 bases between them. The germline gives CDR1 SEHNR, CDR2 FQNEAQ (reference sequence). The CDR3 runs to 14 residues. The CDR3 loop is CASSPEGQSYEQYF. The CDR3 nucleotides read TGTGCCAGCAGCCCAGAAGGACAGTCCTACGAGCAGTACTTC.

The CDR3 sequence: CASTLSDRGPQNEQFF. In nucleotides, the CDR3 is TGTGCCAGCACCCTTTCAGACAGGGGACCCCAAAATGAGCAGTTCTTC. This chain uses TRBV2 with TRBJ2-1; TRBD1 matches 8 bases. Germline V lookup: CDR1 SNHLY, CDR2 FYNNEI. The CDR3 runs 16 residues. Trimming at V came to 7 bases and at J to 7 bases, leaving 15 bases not matched to a gene.

In DNA form, the CDR3 reads TGTGCCATCCAGCGCGGGCCCACAGATACGCAGTATTTT. Amino acid sequence: CAIQRGPTDTQYF. The chain employs TRBV13 and TRBJ2-3; D might be TRBD2 (5 bases). CDR1 and CDR2 (germline): PRHDT, FYEKMQ (reference sequence). V shed 10 bases and J shed 2 bases, with 13 bases lying between them. The CDR3 runs to 13 residues.

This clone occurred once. This CDR3 is CASSFPGQGHNEKLFF. CDR3 sequence (DNA): TGTGCCAGCAGTTTCCCGGGACAGGGCCATAATGAAAAACTGTTTTTT. The V and J genes are TRBV6-6 and TRBJ1-4; 9 bases are shared with TRBD1. The CDR3 extends over 16 amino acids. With 4 bases clipped from V and 4 bases from J, the junction kept 7 bases outside the gene matches. CDR1 and CDR2 (germline): MNHNY, SVGAGI (reference sequence).

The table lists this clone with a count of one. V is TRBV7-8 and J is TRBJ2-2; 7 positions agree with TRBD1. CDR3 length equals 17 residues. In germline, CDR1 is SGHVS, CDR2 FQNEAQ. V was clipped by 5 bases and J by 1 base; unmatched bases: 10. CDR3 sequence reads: CASSHPQRTGNTGELFF. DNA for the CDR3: TGTGCCAGCAGCCATCCACAGAGGACAGGGAACACCGGGGAGCTGTTTTTT.

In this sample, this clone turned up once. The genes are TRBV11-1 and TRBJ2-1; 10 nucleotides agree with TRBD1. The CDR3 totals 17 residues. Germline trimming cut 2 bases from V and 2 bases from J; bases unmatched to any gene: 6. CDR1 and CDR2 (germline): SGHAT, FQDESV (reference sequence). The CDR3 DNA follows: TGTGCCAGCAGCTTAAGGGGACAGGGGTTTACCTACAATGAGCAGTTCTTC. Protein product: CASSLRGQGFTYNEQFF.